These T cell receptor beta chains were read from a single sample in a study of blood T cells in healthy people across ages. TCRdb processed the 5' RACE reads anew with MiXCR; each CDR3 protein has one entry. The profile shows hundreds of thousands of distinct CDR3 sequences, nearly 60% of them singletons. Sequencing input: blood. The receptors shown here come from a man aged 25 to 40 in good health. Each CDR3 is given with its conserved first and last residue. D genes are given only for firm matches. Clone size, where shown, is once, few, many, or a class for clones that have expanded.

v_gene	abundance	d_gene	j_gene	CDR3aa	CDR3nt
TRBV27	once	.	TRBJ1-1	CASSRPSGTEAFF	TGTGCCAGCAGCCGGCCTTCTGGCACTGAAGCTTTCTTT
TRBV9	.	TRBD1	TRBJ1-2	CVSSPTGQGGFYGYTF	TGTGTCAGCAGCCCAACCGGACAGGGAGGTTTCTATGGCTACACCTTC
TRBV25-1	.	.	TRBJ2-1	CASSNRDIGEQFF	TGTGCCAGCAGTAACCGGGACATCGGAGAGCAGTTCTTC
TRBV4-1	once	.	TRBJ2-1	CASSLQLFGARNEQFF	TGCGCCAGCAGCCTCCAACTCTTCGGGGCTCGAAATGAGCAGTTCTTC
TRBV5-1	.	TRBD2	TRBJ2-5	CASSLLAGTKEETQYF	TGCGCCAGCAGCTTGCTAGCGGGGACGAAGGAAGAGACCCAGTACTTC
TRBV6-1	.	.	TRBJ2-7	CASQIGSGSHEQYF	TGTGCCAGTCAAATAGGCAGCGGGTCCCACGAGCAGTACTTC
TRBV7-9	many	TRBD1	TRBJ1-6	CASSFADWTGSRSPLHF	TGTGCCAGCAGTTTCGCTGACTGGACAGGGAGTCGTTCACCCCTCCACTTT
TRBV6-2/TRBV6-3	.	TRBD2	TRBJ2-7	CASSTLTGGYEQYF	TGTGCCAGCAGTACCCTGACGGGGGGGTACGAGCAGTACTTC
TRBV20-1	few	.	TRBJ2-7	CSANNYEQYF	TGCAGTGCAAACAACTACGAGCAGTACTTC
TRBV29-1	.	.	TRBJ1-1	CSVVGQANTEAFF	TGCAGCGTTGTAGGCCAGGCGAACACTGAAGCTTTCTTT
TRBV29-1	.	.	TRBJ2-7	CSVASPGNEQYF	TGCAGCGTTGCTAGCCCTGGCAACGAGCAGTACTTC
TRBV11-2	.	TRBD2	TRBJ2-5	CASSLDLPSGVGETQYF	TGTGCCAGCAGCTTAGATCTGCCTAGCGGGGTGGGAGAGACCCAGTACTTC
TRBV20-1	.	TRBD2	TRBJ2-3	CSASRSGSSADTQYF	TGCAGTGCTAGTAGGAGCGGGAGCAGTGCAGATACGCAGTATTTT
TRBV12-3/TRBV12-4	.	.	TRBJ1-4	CASKGDEKLFF	TGTGCCAGCAAGGGAGACGAAAAACTGTTTTTT
TRBV28	few	.	TRBJ2-7	CASRVERQSEQYF	TGTGCCAGCAGGGTCGAAAGACAGAGCGAGCAGTACTTC
TRBV20-1	many	.	TRBJ2-7	CSAPVRQTYEQYF	TGCAGTGCCCCCGTAAGACAGACCTACGAGCAGTACTTC
TRBV11-2	.	.	TRBJ2-1	CASSLGRVPPNEQFF	TGTGCCAGCAGCTTAGGCCGGGTACCACCCAATGAGCAGTTCTTC
TRBV15	.	TRBD2	TRBJ2-7	CATSRGGELYEQYF	TGTGCCACCAGCAGGGGAGGGGAGCTTTACGAGCAGTACTTC
TRBV15	.	.	TRBJ2-7	CATSRDAYEQYF	TGTGCCACCAGCAGAGATGCCTACGAGCAGTACTTC
TRBV7-9	.	.	TRBJ1-2	CASSPHGANGYTF	TGTGCCAGCAGCCCCCACGGAGCTAATGGCTACACCTTC
TRBV11-2	.	TRBD2	TRBJ2-7	CVSSSIAGRPYEQYF	TGTGTCAGCAGCTCAATAGCGGGGCGTCCCTACGAGCAGTACTTC
TRBV5-8	.	.	TRBJ2-1	CASNDGAYNEQFF	TGTGCCAGCAACGACGGTGCCTACAATGAGCAGTTCTTC
TRBV20-1	many	.	TRBJ2-7	CSARDYSSYEQYF	TGCAGTGCTAGAGACTACAGTTCCTACGAGCAGTACTTC
TRBV2	few	.	TRBJ2-5	CASRIPKKREETQYF	TGTGCCAGCAGAATCCCTAAAAAGAGGGAAGAGACCCAGTACTTC
TRBV12-3/TRBV12-4	few	.	TRBJ2-6	CASSRDAGANVLTF	TGTGCCAGCAGTAGGGACGCTGGGGCCAACGTCCTGACTTTC
TRBV7-2	.	.	TRBJ2-3	CASSGLFDTQYF	TGTGCCAGCAGCGGCCTTTTCGATACGCAGTATTTT
TRBV7-2	few	.	TRBJ2-7	CASSTRPGGYEQYF	TGTGCCAGCAGCACTCGGCCCGGGGGATACGAGCAGTACTTC
TRBV20-1	.	TRBD1	TRBJ2-7	CSARDSRTGNGYEQYF	TGCAGTGCTAGAGACTCTAGGACAGGGAACGGCTACGAGCAGTACTTC
TRBV10-3	.	.	TRBJ1-5	CAISEGAYSNQPQHF	TGTGCCATCAGTGAAGGCGCCTATAGCAATCAGCCCCAGCATTTT
TRBV4-3	once	.	TRBJ1-4	CASSQEWGQVKEKLFF	TGCGCCAGCAGCCAAGAATGGGGGCAGGTTAAGGAAAAACTGTTTTTT
TRBV30	.	.	TRBJ2-7	CAWIVLSYEQYF	TGTGCCTGGATAGTATTAAGCTACGAGCAGTACTTC
TRBV7-9	few	TRBD1	TRBJ2-7	CASSFSAGTGMDEQYF	TGTGCCAGCAGCTTCTCGGCAGGGACAGGGATGGACGAGCAGTACTTC
TRBV29-1	few	TRBD2	TRBJ2-1	CSAIRASGSDEQFF	TGCAGCGCCATCAGGGCTAGCGGGAGTGATGAGCAGTTCTTC
TRBV9	few	TRBD1	TRBJ2-7	CASSTGQVNYEQYF	TGTGCCAGCAGCACGGGACAGGTGAACTACGAGCAGTACTTC
TRBV6-5	.	.	TRBJ2-6	CASSYSFPAGANVLTF	TGTGCCAGCAGTTACTCGTTCCCGGCTGGGGCCAACGTCCTGACTTTC
TRBV7-2	.	.	TRBJ2-1	CASSLASGNPFNEQFF	TGTGCCAGCAGCTTAGCGTCAGGCAATCCCTTCAATGAGCAGTTCTTC
TRBV6-6	.	.	TRBJ2-5	CASSYIRGETQYF	TGTGCCAGCAGTTACATCAGAGGAGAGACCCAGTACTTC
TRBV29-1	few	TRBD1	TRBJ1-2	CSVAGQGANGYTF	TGCAGCGTTGCCGGGCAGGGGGCGAATGGCTACACCTTC
TRBV12-3/TRBV12-4	few	TRBD2	TRBJ2-3	CASSSWTSSLDTQYF	TGTGCCAGCAGTTCCTGGACTAGTTCTCTAGATACGCAGTATTTT
TRBV29-1	.	TRBD2	TRBJ2-7	CSVEFEGTIYEQYF	TGCAGCGTTGAGTTTGAGGGGACTATCTACGAGCAGTACTTC
TRBV6-5	.	.	TRBJ1-1	CASSYGGLNTEAFF	TGTGCCAGCAGTTATGGGGGGTTGAACACTGAAGCTTTCTTT
TRBV7-2	.	.	TRBJ2-5	CASSFSPETQYF	TGTGCCAGCAGCTTTTCCCCCGAGACCCAGTACTTC
TRBV20-1	.	.	TRBJ1-1	CSAPPQGLNTEAFF	TGCAGTGCGCCGCCACAGGGATTGAACACTGAAGCTTTCTTT
TRBV10-3	.	.	TRBJ2-3	CAIAFGTDTDTQYF	TGTGCCATCGCCTTTGGGACTGACACAGATACGCAGTATTTT
TRBV5-1	.	TRBD1	TRBJ2-5	CASSPGQEGETQYF	TGCGCCAGCAGCCCGGGACAGGAAGGAGAGACCCAGTACTTC
TRBV4-1	.	TRBD2	TRBJ2-1	CASSQLAGNLEFF	TGCGCCAGCAGCCAATTAGCGGGGAACTTAGAGTTCTTC
TRBV29-1	.	.	TRBJ2-7	CSVADKHTTYEQYF	TGCAGCGTTGCGGACAAACACACAACCTACGAGCAGTACTTC
TRBV29-1	.	.	TRBJ2-7	CSFGDSYEQYF	TGCAGCTTCGGGGACTCCTACGAGCAGTACTTC
TRBV28	many	.	TRBJ2-6	CASSLRGTGANVLTF	TGTGCCAGCAGCTTACGGGGTACTGGGGCCAACGTCCTGACTTTC
TRBV6-5	.	.	TRBJ1-1	CASLTRQAQNTEAFF	TGTGCCAGCCTTACTCGACAGGCCCAGAACACTGAAGCTTTCTTT
TRBV20-1	.	TRBD1	TRBJ1-2	CSAKGDRGLKGYTF	TGCAGTGCTAAGGGGGACAGGGGGCTTAAAGGCTACACCTTC
TRBV29-1	.	.	TRBJ1-2	CSVGPENREVYGCTF	TGCAGCGTTGGTCCGGAAAACAGGGAAGTCTATGGCTGCACCTTC
TRBV29-1	few	.	TRBJ2-1	CSVHPADFSYNEQFF	TGCAGCGTCCACCCAGCGGACTTTTCCTACAATGAGCAGTTCTTC
TRBV7-8	.	.	TRBJ2-7	CASSLAPRKEFYEQYF	TGTGCCAGCAGCTTAGCGCCTAGAAAGGAATTCTACGAGCAGTACTTC
TRBV20-1	few	TRBD2	TRBJ2-3	CSARDPTSGTSTDTQYF	TGCAGTGCTAGAGATCCCACTAGCGGAACTAGCACAGATACGCAGTATTTT
TRBV29-1	.	.	TRBJ1-1	CSVVTEMNTEAFF	TGCAGCGTTGTCACGGAAATGAACACTGAAGCTTTCTTT
TRBV7-2	.	.	TRBJ1-2	CASSFGTLWSGYTF	TGTGCCAGCAGCTTTGGGACGCTCTGGAGTGGCTACACCTTC